Below, 22 T cell receptor beta chains from the same sample are listed, as sequenced in a study of OX40 agonist ivuxolimab in advanced cancers. This table comes from immunoSEQ multiplex PCR, and its TCRdb copy is limited to in-frame clones, with some not included. The sample carries some 60,000 clones, around 88% recorded once. Sequenced material: CD4+ or CD8+ T cells sorted from blood, taken in a trial of the OX40 agonist ivuxolimab. The receptors here all came from an adult with an advanced solid tumor such as melanoma, head and neck, liver or kidney cancer.

CDR3 protein: CASSSLVRNEAFF. In nucleotides, the CDR3 is TGTGCCAGCAGCTCCCTCGTCCGGAATGAAGCTTTCTTT. This chain connects TRBV11-2 to TRBJ1-1; D ambiguous. V was clipped by 4 bases and J by 7 bases, with 13 bases between them. The CDR3 has 13 residues. Germline V gives CDR1 SGHAT, CDR2 FQNNGV.

The gene calls are TRBV5-1 and TRBJ2-7; TRBD2 matches 7 bases. The CDR3 covers 14 residues. From germline, CDR1 is SGHRS and CDR2 YFSETQ. J lost 3 bases, V lost 0 bases, and 3 bases had no gene match. The DNA of the CDR3 is TGCGCCAGCAGCTTGGGACTAGCTCGCTACGAGCAGTACTTC. Its protein product is CASSLGLARYEQYF.

The CDR3 sequence: CASSLALLESLTGNQPQHF. CDR3 coding DNA: TGTGCCAGCAGTTTAGCCCTGCTGGAGAGCCTTACGGGCAATCAGCCCCAGCATTTT. The chain employs TRBV27 and TRBJ1-5; no firm D call. The CDR3 extends over 19 amino acids. The V end lost 2 bases, the J end lost 2 bases, and 22 bases lay between the germline ends. Germline V gene lookup returns CDR1 MNHEY and CDR2 SMNVEV (reference sequence).

This clone was counted a single time. In DNA, the CDR3 is TGTGCCAGCAGTTTATGGGGTATCGACACCGGGGAGCTGTTTTTT. It is translated as CASSLWGIDTGELFF. The rearrangement links TRBV28 to TRBJ2-2; D is uncertain. The V gene's germline CDR1 is MDHEN and CDR2 SYDVKM. The length of the CDR3 is 15 residues. Trimming stripped 0 bases from V and 3 bases from J, with 8 bases between.

This clone turned up a few times. The chain carries TRBV28 and TRBJ2-6; perhaps TRBD1 as D (6 bases). V lost 6 bases, J lost 2 bases, and 14 bases lay in between. This CDR3 spans 16 amino acids. Germline V CDR1 and CDR2: MDHEN, SYDVKM. The CDR3 loop reads CASSFATGTGANVLTF. CDR3 DNA: TGTGCCAGCAGCTTCGCGACAGGAACTGGGGCCAACGTCCTGACTTTC. Combining the CDR3 with reference TRBV28 and TRBJ2-6 gives the whole variable domain DVKVTQSSRYLVKRTGEKVFLECVQDMDHENMFWYRQDPGLGLRLIYFSYDVKMKEKGDIPEGYSVSREKKERFSLILESASTNQTSMYLCASSFATGTGANVLTFGAGSRLTVL.

The V gene is TRBV7-2, the J gene TRBJ2-3; no firm D call. The germline V gene encodes CDR1 SGHTA and CDR2 FQGNSA. This CDR3 region has 13 residues. With 5 bases removed from V and 7 bases from J, the gap between germline ends came to 13 bases. The CDR3 is CASSPLGRNTQYF. The CDR3 nucleotides read TGTGCCAGCAGCCCCCTGGGTCGGAATACGCAGTATTTT.

This CDR3 reads CASSVLDRAGVTQYF. CDR3 bases: TGCGCCAGCAGTGTTTTGGACAGGGCGGGGGTTACGCAGTATTTT. J is TRBJ2-3 and V is TRBV10-2; D perhaps matches TRBD1 (8 bases). Per the germline V gene, CDR1 is WSHSY and CDR2 is SAAADI. The CDR3 is 15 amino acids. The V end lost 4 bases, the J end lost 8 bases, and 19 bases lay between the germline ends.

The V gene is TRBV7-9, the J gene TRBJ2-1; D is perhaps TRBD2 (6 bases). This CDR3 has 14 amino acids. The V end lost 9 bases, the J end lost 6 bases, and 18 bases lay between the germline ends. In germline, CDR1 is SEHNR, CDR2 FQNEAQ (reference sequence). The CDR3 nucleotides read TGTGCCAGTAAAGCGGGCCCCGCGTCCAATGAGCAGTTCTTC. Amino acid sequence: CASKAGPASNEQFF.

This clone was found a few times. This chain connects TRBV29-1 to TRBJ1-2, with TRBD1 as a possible D gene (5 bases). V was clipped by 0 bases and J by 6 bases, with 17 bases between them. The CDR3 runs 15 residues. CDR1 SQVTM and CDR2 ANQGSEA come from the germline V gene. CDR3 DNA sequence: TGCAGCGTTGAAGACCCAGTGGGACCCAGAAATGGCTACACCTTC. Encoded protein: CSVEDPVGPRNGYTF.

The chain couples TRBV5-1 to TRBJ2-5, with a tentative D call TRBD1 (6 bases). The CDR3 contains 14 residues. Trimming removed 4 bases from V and 0 bases from J, with 10 bases in between. Germline V CDR1 and CDR2: SGHRS, YFSETQ. The DNA of the CDR3 is TGCGCCAGCAGCCCCGGGACAAACCAAGAGACCCAGTACTTC. It encodes CASSPGTNQETQYF.

The chain joins TRBV30 to TRBJ2-7; D uncertain. The germline V and J ends were trimmed by 1 base and 1 base, with 2 bases remaining between them. CDR1 GTSNPN and CDR2 SVGIG come from the germline V gene (reference sequence). This CDR3 spans 11 amino acids. CDR3 DNA: TGTGCCTGGAGTGGGTCCTACGAGCAGTACTTC. Protein product: CAWSGSYEQYF.

The genes are TRBV6-1 and TRBJ1-2; 9 nucleotides agree with TRBD1. Unmatched junction bases numbered 10, after V lost 2 bases and J lost 3 bases. CDR3 length: 17 residues. Per germline, CDR1 MNHNS and CDR2 SASEGT. The DNA for the CDR3 is TGTGCCAGCAGTGAATCGGACAGGGGTAGCCTTCACTATGGCTACACCTTC. Translated: CASSESDRGSLHYGYTF.

The V and J genes are TRBV10-1 and TRBJ2-4; D perhaps matches TRBD1 (6 bases). Germline CDR1 reads WNHNN; CDR2 reads SYGVQD (reference sequence). Trimming cost V 3 bases and J 0 bases, with 6 bases left between them. The CDR3 has 14 residues. CDR3 in amino acids: CASSDRGAKNIQYF. DNA for the CDR3: TGCGCCAGCAGTGACAGGGGAGCCAAAAACATTCAGTACTTC.

This rearrangement joins TRBV6-1 to TRBJ2-3; the D is unclear. Trimming removed 2 bases at V and 1 base at J, with 7 bases between. CDR1 and CDR2 (germline): MNHNS, SASEGT. This CDR3 is built from 14 residues. CDR3 loop: CASSERVGTDTQYF. The CDR3 DNA follows: TGTGCCAGCAGTGAACGCGTGGGCACAGATACGCAGTATTTT.

The chain couples TRBV9 to TRBJ2-5; no definite D call. The DNA end is more similar to TRBJ2-7, so the J call may be wrong. The CDR3 sequence is 13 residues long. CDR1 and CDR2 (germline): SGDLS, YYNGEE. The CDR3 region is CASSGRLSYEQYF. The CDR3 nucleotides read TGTGCCAGCAGCGGACGACTCTCCTACGAGCAGTACTTC.

The chain is built from TRBV19 and TRBJ2-1; D might be TRBD2 (6 bases). Trimming took 1 base from V and 6 from J, leaving 10 bases between them. Germline lookup yields CDR1 LNHDA and CDR2 SQIVND (reference sequence). This CDR3 has 14 amino acids. The CDR3 is CASSIAGAANEQFF. In DNA form, the CDR3 reads TGTGCCAGTAGTATAGCGGGAGCAGCCAATGAGCAGTTCTTC.

The chain recombines TRBV21-1 with TRBJ2-1; the table's D call, TRBD2, was not checked against the DNA. TRBV21-1 corresponds to a pseudogene. This CDR3 is built from 20 residues. The CDR3 is CASSRPDRGVAGGPNNEQFF. The CDR3 nucleotides read TGTGCCAGCAGCAGACCGGACAGGGGAGTAGCGGGAGGGCCGAACAATGAGCAGTTCTTC.

This clone is labeled as medium-sized. This sequence joins TRBV28 and TRBJ2-1; D not certain. Germline V gives CDR1 MDHEN, CDR2 SYDVKM. The CDR3 extends over 12 amino acids. V was shortened by 6 bases and J by 5 bases, with 8 bases between the two germline ends. CDR3 protein: CASRPDHNEQFF. The CDR3 DNA is TGTGCCAGCAGACCGGACCACAATGAGCAGTTCTTC.

This rearrangement joins TRBV28 to TRBJ2-7; D gene ambiguous. In germline, CDR1 is MDHEN, CDR2 SYDVKM. Trimming removed 1 base from V and 4 bases from J, with 11 bases in between. This CDR3 region has 14 residues. As DNA, the CDR3 is TGTGCCAGCAGTTTATACCACCTCGGGTACGAGCAGTACTTC. Translated, it gives CASSLYHLGYEQYF.

The V and J genes are TRBV27 and TRBJ2-1; 10 bases fit TRBD2. In germline, CDR1 is MNHEY, CDR2 SMNVEV (reference sequence). The V segment lost 3 bases and the J segment 9 bases; nucleotides outside the gene matches: 8. The CDR3 runs to 15 residues. CDR3 in amino acids: CASSLYSLAGVEQFF. The CDR3 region has the DNA TGTGCCAGCAGTTTGTACTCGCTAGCGGGAGTTGAGCAGTTCTTC.

The chain is built from TRBV18 and TRBJ1-5; no clear D gene. The V gene lost 5 bases and the J gene lost 1 base, with 12 bases spanning the gap. The CDR3 runs to 15 residues. Germline V gene sequence: CDR1 KGHSH, CDR2 LQKENI. This CDR3 reads CASSTLDRSNQPQHF. The CDR3 DNA reads as TGTGCCAGCTCAACACTGGATAGGAGCAATCAGCCCCAGCATTTT.

About this clone: An end of the junction differs from the germline gene, which may be a read error. V usage is TRBV2 and J usage is TRBJ2-2; D might be TRBD1 (5 bases). Germline assignment: CDR1 SNHLY and CDR2 FYNNEI. This CDR3 is built from 15 residues. Written as DNA, the CDR3 is TGTGCCAGCACGCTCGGACACCTGAACGCCGGGGAGCTGTTTTTT. Its translation: CASTLGHLNAGELFF.